The present TCR beta chain was sequenced within a study of regulatory T cells in long-lasting Graves disease. Turning to the study itself: Newly diagnosed Graves' patients had under 3 months of antithyroid drugs.

This clonotype has a count of ten or more. According to the study, TCR beta libraries were built with iRepertoire HTBI primers and CDR3-region Arm-PCR. TCRdb fed the multiplex PCR reads into MiXCR, producing one record per CDR3 protein. The table includes about 420,000 distinct CDR3 sequences, about a sixth detected once. Time point meaning: newly diagnosed GD, antithyroid drugs for less than 3 months. Preparation of the TCR library used RNA extracted from PBMCs. These data were also filed under a second study, of T cells in Graves' hyperthyroidism and ophthalmopathy. That paper notes: The HTBI primer set drove a first-round RT-PCR of the TCR CDR3. Stable hyperthyroidism was told apart from ophthalmopathy by a model built on 13 V-J features.

This clonotype was sampled from a woman between 18 and 29 years old with Graves disease. Sequencing used peripheral blood mononuclear cells (PBMCs), obtained at new diagnosis, from a patient treated with antithyroid drugs.

The CDR3 nucleotides are TGTGCCAGCAGCCAAGTTCCGGGATACGAGCAGTACTTC. It specifies CASSQVPGYEQYF. The chain combines TRBV3-1 with TRBJ2-7, with D possibly being TRBD2 (5 bases). The CDR3 is 13 amino acids. Between the trimmed V and J ends, which lost 1 base and 4 bases, there was a span of 8 bases. Germline V gene lookup returns CDR1 LGHDT and CDR2 YNNKEL (reference sequence).